Presented here are 32 T cell receptor beta chains from one specimen sequenced in a study of blood T cell repertoires in COVID-19. The method was immunoSEQ multiplex PCR; TCRdb's version includes in-frame clones alone and lacks a portion of them. The sample has 150,000 to 200,000 clones, approximately 86% seen once. Sequences were obtained from peripheral blood. These receptors all stem from a woman in her forties or fifties with acute or convalescent COVID-19.

The V and J genes are TRBV6-2 or TRBV6-3 and TRBJ2-5; weak D call: TRBD2 (6 bases). The CDR3 is 14 amino acids. V lost 6 bases, J lost 1 base, and 12 bases lay in between. Germline CDR1 reads MNHEY; CDR2 reads SVGEGT. Here the CDR3 DNA reads TGTGCCAGCAGCCCCCCTAGCGTCCAAGAGACCCAGTACTTC. Amino acid sequence: CASSPPSVQETQYF.

This chain joins TRBV19 and TRBJ2-7, with 8 bases matching TRBD1. Per the germline V gene, CDR1 is LNHDA and CDR2 is SQIVND (reference sequence). The CDR3 is made up of 15 amino acids. Trimming at V came to 4 bases and at J to 4 bases, leaving 9 bases not matched to a gene. The CDR3 spells CASSTPGGGEYEQYF. The CDR3 coding sequence is TGTGCCAGTAGTACCCCAGGGGGCGGCGAGTACGAGCAGTACTTC.

The rearrangement links TRBV12-3 or TRBV12-4 to TRBJ2-7, with D maybe TRBD1 (5 bases). The CDR3 has 12 residues. V was shortened by 5 bases and J by 4 bases, with 9 bases between the two germline ends. This CDR3 reads CASSRTGYEQYF. The CDR3 DNA reads TGTGCCAGCAGTAGAACAGGTTACGAGCAGTACTTC.

V is TRBV20-1 and J is TRBJ2-5; tentatively, D is TRBD1 (6 bases). The V gene's germline CDR1 is DFQATT and CDR2 SNEGSKA (reference sequence). V lost 3 bases to trimming and J lost 1 base, with 9 bases between them. The CDR3 totals 13 residues. The CDR3 loop is CSASRTVQETQYF. The CDR3, as DNA: TGCAGTGCTAGTCGGACAGTCCAAGAGACCCAGTACTTC.

This clone was detected only once. The chain recombines TRBV24-1 with TRBJ2-5; D might be TRBD1 (5 bases). CDR3 length: 13 residues. Trimming took 7 bases from V and 1 from J, leaving 9 bases between them. From germline, CDR1 is KGHDR and CDR2 SFDVKD. The CDR3 region is CATRDTGQETQYF. The DNA for the CDR3 is TGTGCCACCAGGGACACGGGCCAAGAGACCCAGTACTTC.

This chain uses TRBV7-2 with TRBJ1-2, with 7 bases identical to TRBD1. This CDR3 region has 14 residues. The junction had 5 bases not matched to a gene; V was cut back by 4 bases and J by 3 bases. Per the germline V gene, CDR1 is SGHTA and CDR2 is FQGNSA. The CDR3: CASSSDRAHYGYTF. DNA of the CDR3: TGTGCCAGCAGCTCAGACAGGGCACACTATGGCTACACCTTC.

V gene TRBV7-2 combines with J gene TRBJ2-1; TRBD2 matches at 12 bases. J lost 7 bases, V lost 1 base, and 5 bases had no gene match. CDR1 and CDR2 (germline): SGHTA, FQGNSA. The CDR3 sequence is 16 residues long. CDR3: CASSLGTSGNQNEQFF. In DNA, the CDR3 is TGTGCCAGCAGCTTAGGGACTAGCGGGAATCAGAATGAGCAGTTCTTC.

This chain uses TRBV6-1 with TRBJ1-6; 8 bases fit TRBD1. There are 15 residues in the CDR3. Germline CDR1 reads MNHNS; CDR2 reads SASEGT. Losses at the gene ends were 3 bases for V and 8 bases for J; bases not matched to a gene: 6. The CDR3 reads CASSDGTGGDSPLHF. CDR3 DNA sequence: TGTGCCAGCAGTGACGGAACAGGGGGGGATTCACCCCTCCACTTT.

The V gene is TRBV18, the J gene TRBJ1-5; TRBD1 aligns across 9 bases. Germline loops: CDR1 KGHSH, CDR2 LQKENI. V dropped 0 bases and J dropped 4; count of bases not matched to a gene: 1. The CDR3 runs to 15 residues. CDR3 protein: CASSPPGTGNQPQHF. In DNA, the CDR3 is TGTGCCAGCTCACCACCGGGGACAGGGAATCAGCCCCAGCATTTT. The variable domain in full, completed from reference TRBV18 and TRBJ1-5, reads NAGVMQNPRHLVRRRGQEARLRCSPMKGHSHVYWYRQLPEEGLKFMVYLQKENIIDESGMPKERFSAEFPKEGPSILRIQQVVRGDSAAYFCASSPPGTGNQPQHFGDGTRLSIL.

This clone was detected only once. This chain connects TRBV7-9 to TRBJ2-7; 8 nucleotides line up with TRBD1. CDR1 and CDR2 from the germline V gene are SEHNR and FQNEAQ (reference sequence). J was trimmed by 5 bases and V by 5 bases; bases with no gene match: 5. The CDR3 length is 13 residues. The CDR3 here is CASSPDRADEQYF. CDR3 nucleotide sequence: TGTGCCAGCAGCCCGGACAGGGCGGACGAGCAGTACTTC. Full variable domain (rest looked up from reference TRBV7-9 and TRBJ2-7): DTGVSQNPRHKITKRGQNVTFRCDPISEHNRLYWYRQTLGQGPEFLTYFQNEAQLEKSRLLSDRFSAERPKGSFSTLEIQRTEQGDSAMYLCASSPDRADEQYFGPGTRLTVT.

The chain employs TRBV4-1 and TRBJ1-2; 8 bases map to TRBD1. Germline CDR1 MGHRA, CDR2 YSYEKL. The trim removed 0 bases at V and 5 bases at J, leaving 8 bases unmatched. This CDR3 has 16 amino acids. The DNA for the CDR3 is TGCGCCAGCAGCCAAGATCCCGGACAGGGAGCATATGGCTACACCTTC. It specifies CASSQDPGQGAYGYTF.

This clone turned up a few times. The chain combines TRBV4-3 with TRBJ2-2; 14 bases agree with TRBD2. Germline V gives CDR1 LGHNA, CDR2 YSLEER. The CDR3 is made up of 17 amino acids. Trimming removed 3 bases from V and 7 bases from J; junction bases left unmatched: 7. The DNA for the CDR3 is TGCGCCAGCAGCCAGGGACTAGCGGGGGCCGGAGGCGGGGAGCTGTTTTTT. Protein product: CASSQGLAGAGGGELFF.

This clone was seen only once. This specimen includes other DNA sequences encoding the same CDR3. The chain combines TRBV27 with TRBJ2-5; TRBD2 matches 8 bases. The germline V gene encodes CDR1 MNHEY and CDR2 SMNVEV (reference sequence). This CDR3 contains 15 residues. With 9 bases clipped from V and 5 bases from J, the junction kept 14 bases outside the gene matches. CDR3 sequence reads: CASRSLAGPQETQYF. For the CDR3, the DNA is TGTGCCAGTAGATCATTAGCGGGGCCGCAGGAGACCCAGTACTTC.

The chain is built from TRBV19 and TRBJ2-2, with a tentative D call TRBD1 (5 bases). The CDR3 loop spans 13 amino acids. In germline, CDR1 is LNHDA, CDR2 SQIVND (reference sequence). Trimming pared 3 bases from V and 7 bases from J, leaving 9 bases between. CDR3 coding DNA: TGTGCCAGTAGTATGACAGCCCTCGGGGAGCTGTTTTTT. It yields the protein CASSMTALGELFF.

The V and J genes are TRBV30 and TRBJ1-3; a possible D gene is TRBD1 (5 bases). The ends were cut back, 4 bases at V and 6 bases at J, with 13 bases in the middle. CDR1 GTSNPN and CDR2 SVGIG come from the germline V gene (reference sequence). This CDR3 contains 13 residues. The CDR3 DNA sequence: TGTGCCTGGACGGGGGGATTCGAAAACACCATATATTTT. This gives the protein CAWTGGFENTIYF.

The J gene is TRBJ1-1, the V gene TRBV11-2, with a weak D call TRBD1 (5 bases). Germline loops: CDR1 SGHAT, CDR2 FQNNGV. The CDR3 loop spans 19 amino acids. V lost 3 bases, J lost 3 bases, and 26 bases lay in between. This chain's CDR3 is CASSFLRWGVIKDYTEAFF. The DNA of the CDR3 is TGTGCCAGCAGCTTTCTCAGGTGGGGCGTTATTAAGGATTACACTGAAGCTTTCTTT.

This clone was observed a single time. The CDR3 here is CASSIGAGANTQYF. CDR3 coding DNA: TGTGCCAGTAGTATAGGAGCGGGGGCGAATACGCAGTATTTT. V usage is TRBV19 and J usage is TRBJ2-3; 8 positions match TRBD2. V was clipped by 1 base and J by 7 bases; unmatched bases: 4. Germline CDR1 reads LNHDA; CDR2 reads SQIVND (reference sequence). The CDR3 is 14 amino acids.

The chain couples TRBV12-5 to TRBJ1-3; TRBD1 might be the D (5 bases). CDR1 and CDR2 (germline): LGHNT, FRNRAP. The length of the CDR3 is 15 residues. V dropped 0 bases and J dropped 2 bases, with 8 bases sitting between them. The CDR3 loop reads CASGLVSGTGNTIYF. The CDR3 DNA follows: TGTGCTAGTGGTTTGGTTTCAGGGACTGGAAACACCATATATTTT.

This clone turned up a few times. The chain employs TRBV7-9 and TRBJ1-1; tentatively, D is TRBD1 (6 bases). V lost 6 bases and J lost 8, with 13 bases in between. This CDR3 region has 12 residues. CDR1 is SEHNR and CDR2 is FQNEAQ in the germline V gene (reference sequence). CDR3 DNA: TGTGCCAGCAGTTGGACAGCCGCCGAAGCTTTCTTT. Protein product: CASSWTAAEAFF.

The chain employs TRBV18 and TRBJ1-2; D gene ambiguous. The germline CDR1 and CDR2 sequences are KGHSH and LQKENI. The CDR3 totals 16 residues. Trimming pared 6 bases from V and 2 bases from J, leaving 19 bases between. The CDR3 sequence: CASSRGQTTLNYGYTF. The CDR3 bases are TGTGCCAGCTCCCGAGGGCAGACGACCTTAAACTATGGCTACACCTTC.

V usage is TRBV5-1 and J usage is TRBJ1-6, with D tentatively TRBD1 (5 bases). The CDR3 is made up of 15 amino acids. The germline CDR1 and CDR2 sequences are SGHRS and YFSETQ. V lost 0 bases to trimming and J lost 7 bases, with 11 bases between them. The CDR3, as DNA: TGCGCCAGCAGCTTGGTGTGGGGACTCAATTCACCCCTCCACTTT. Translating it yields CASSLVWGLNSPLHF. The variable domain in full, with the rest retrieved from reference TRBV5-1 and TRBJ1-6, is KAGVTQTPRYLIKTRGQQVTLSCSPISGHRSVSWYQQTPGQGLQFLFEYFSETQRNKGNFPGRFSGRQFSNSRSEMNVSTLELGDSALYLCASSLVWGLNSPLHFGNGTRLTVT.

V is TRBV10-3 and J is TRBJ1-1; 8 bases are shared with TRBD1. The germline V gene has CDR1 ENHRY and CDR2 SYGVKD. The V gene end was trimmed by 4 bases and the J gene end by 0 bases; junction bases not matched to a gene: 10. CDR3 length: 17 residues. The CDR3 DNA reads as TGTGCCATCAGTGTATTGAAGGGACAGGACATGAACACTGAAGCTTTCTTT. It specifies CAISVLKGQDMNTEAFF.

The gene calls are TRBV24-1 and TRBJ1-1; D remains ambiguous. Looked up from germline, CDR1 is KGHDR and CDR2 is SFDVKD. The CDR3 has 13 residues. Trimming shortened V by 4 bases and J by 5 bases, and 10 bases separated the two germline ends. CDR3 bases: TGTGCCACCAGTGAAACGCCCGGGACTGAAGCTTTCTTT. It is translated as CATSETPGTEAFF.

The gene calls are TRBV19 and TRBJ2-2, with D possibly matching TRBD1 (5 bases). The CDR3 covers 15 residues. The V gene's germline CDR1 is LNHDA and CDR2 SQIVND (reference sequence). V gave up 6 bases and J gave up 0 bases, with 11 bases separating them. CDR3 region: CASRRGRANTGELFF. As DNA, the CDR3 is TGTGCCAGTAGGAGAGGCAGGGCGAACACCGGGGAGCTGTTTTTT.

The chain is built from TRBV14 and TRBJ2-7; D is possibly TRBD1 (6 bases). Per the germline V gene, CDR1 is SGHDN and CDR2 is FVKESK. This CDR3 region has 13 residues. The germline V and J ends were trimmed by 4 bases and 3 bases, with 10 bases remaining between them. CDR3: CASSRLTGYEQYF. CDR3 coding DNA: TGTGCCAGCAGCCGTTTGACAGGCTACGAGCAGTACTTC.

The chain recombines TRBV6-5 with TRBJ1-1; 11 nucleotides line up with TRBD1. This CDR3 spans 15 amino acids. The V segment lost 7 bases and the J segment 1 base; nucleotides outside the gene matches: 5. Germline V gene lookup returns CDR1 MNHEY and CDR2 SVGAGI. CDR3 sequence (DNA): TGTGCCAGCACCCCAGGACAGGGGGCGAACACTGAAGCTTTCTTT. It specifies CASTPGQGANTEAFF.

The chain combines TRBV19 with TRBJ2-2; maybe TRBD1 (6 bases). The germline CDR1 and CDR2 sequences are LNHDA and SQIVND (reference sequence). The length of the CDR3 is 15 residues. The V gene lost 5 bases and the J gene lost 2 bases, with 12 bases spanning the gap. CDR3 coding DNA: TGTGCCAGTAGTTTCTACAGGGCTAACACCGGGGAGCTGTTTTTT. This sequence encodes CASSFYRANTGELFF.

J is TRBJ1-1 and V is TRBV9, with a weak D call TRBD1 (5 bases). CDR1 is SGDLS and CDR2 is YYNGEE in the germline V gene. The CDR3 runs 14 residues. The V end lost 3 bases, the J end lost 5 bases, and 14 bases lay between the germline ends. The CDR3 region is CASSGTGGATEAFF. CDR3 nucleotide sequence: TGTGCCAGCAGCGGGACGGGGGGTGCGACTGAAGCTTTCTTT.

The chain is built from TRBV25-1 and TRBJ2-7, with D perhaps TRBD2 (6 bases). The V gene's germline CDR1 is MGHDK and CDR2 SYGVNS. The V end was cut by 4 bases, the J end by 7 bases, with 20 bases between. The CDR3 covers 15 residues. The CDR3 reads CASSGVTGVLREQYF. DNA of the CDR3: TGTGCCAGCAGTGGAGTAACGGGGGTGTTAAGGGAGCAGTACTTC.

This sequence joins TRBV3-1 (or the pseudogene TRBV3-2) and TRBJ2-3; a possible D gene is TRBD2 (5 bases). Germline CDR1 reads LGHDT; CDR2 reads YNNKEL (reference sequence). The CDR3 contains 17 residues. V lost 4 bases and J lost 2, with 19 bases in between. This chain's CDR3 is CASSPPSLVTHTDTQYF. CDR3 coding DNA: TGTGCCAGCAGCCCCCCTAGCTTAGTCACACACACAGATACGCAGTATTTT.

This clone occurred once. CDR3 residues: CASSWTGVSYEQYF. CDR3 bases: TGTGCCAGCAGCTGGACAGGGGTCTCCTACGAGCAGTACTTC. This chain links TRBV7-7 with TRBJ2-7, with 9 bases identical to TRBD1. This CDR3 is built from 14 residues. V dropped 4 bases and J dropped 0; count of bases not matched to a gene: 1. Germline V gene lookup returns CDR1 SSHAT and CDR2 FNYEAQ (reference sequence).

The chain employs TRBV19 and TRBJ1-2; 7 bases are a match to TRBD1. The V segment lost 0 bases and the J segment 4 bases; nucleotides outside the gene matches: 5. Germline CDR1 LNHDA, CDR2 SQIVND (reference sequence). The CDR3 contains 15 residues. CDR3 DNA sequence: TGTGCCAGTAGTATAGATCCCAGGGGGGCCTATGGCTACACCTTC. Translating gives CASSIDPRGAYGYTF.